The 23 T cell receptor beta chains listed next were all sequenced from one sample in a study of T-cell reconstitution after alpha-beta-depleted transplantation in children. The library targeted TCRbeta and was prepared with unique molecular identifiers. Via MiXCR, TCRdb re-called the PCR reads, giving one row per CDR3 protein. The sample holds about 980,000 distinct CDR3 sequences; roughly 31% are singletons and the top ten take approximately 30%. This specimen consisted of PBMCs, mostly from graft donor cells, obtained 360 days after TCRalphabeta/CD19-depleted stem cell transplant. All receptors come from a boy in the first two years of life who had a stem cell transplant for SCID, so the T cells may come from the graft donor.

This clonotype has only a few counts. The chain carries TRBV12-3 or TRBV12-4 and TRBJ1-5, with no clear D. This CDR3 has 16 amino acids. The ends were cut back, 2 bases at V and 1 base at J, with 12 bases in the middle. CDR3 residues: CASSLSSIASNQPQHF. The CDR3 DNA reads TGTGCCAGCAGTTTAAGCTCGATCGCAAGCAATCAGCCCCAGCATTTT.

CDR3 sequence (DNA): TGCAGTGCTAGAGGAGGAGGCAGGGGGGGGGAGCAGTTCTTC. Translation: CSARGGGRGGEQFF. The chain recombines TRBV20-1 with TRBJ2-1, with D perhaps matching TRBD1 or TRBD2 (7 bases each). In germline, CDR1 is DFQATT, CDR2 SNEGSKA (reference sequence). V shed 1 base and J shed 10 bases, with 17 bases lying between them. This CDR3 region has 14 residues.

This clonotype was seen many times. The CDR3 DNA is TGTGCCAGCAGTGAAGGGGCAGGGACGGGAAATCAGCCCCAGCATTTT. This codes for CASSEGAGTGNQPQHF. This rearrangement joins TRBV6-1 to TRBJ1-5, with D maybe TRBD1 (5 bases). The CDR3 has 16 amino acids. Germline CDR1 is MNHNS and CDR2 is SASEGT. V lost 1 base to trimming and J lost 4 bases, with 14 bases between them.

This clonotype was observed a handful of times. The chain employs TRBV12-3 or TRBV12-4 and TRBJ1-1; unclear D gene. This CDR3 spans 14 amino acids. V was pared by 3 bases and J by 7 bases, with 15 bases between. The chain's CDR3 is CASSFDTRVGEAFF. The CDR3, as DNA: TGTGCCAGCAGTTTTGACACCCGGGTAGGTGAAGCTTTCTTT.

The rearrangement uses TRBV4-1 and TRBJ2-1; 7 bases match TRBD2. Germline V gives CDR1 MGHRA, CDR2 YSYEKL. With 4 bases clipped from V and 5 bases from J, the junction kept 11 bases outside the gene matches. The CDR3 length is 16 residues. The CDR3 reads CASSRLGEGRDNEQFF. The CDR3 DNA reads TGCGCCAGCAGCCGCCTAGGGGAGGGTCGAGACAATGAGCAGTTCTTC.

This chain joins TRBV5-1 and TRBJ1-4, with D tentatively TRBD1 (6 bases). Trimming removed 0 bases at V and 7 bases at J, with 13 bases between. Germline V lookup: CDR1 SGHRS, CDR2 YFSETQ. This CDR3 has 15 residues. The CDR3 nucleotides are TGCGCCAGCAGCTTGGTCGCAGGGGCGGGTGAAAAACTGTTTTTT. Its translation: CASSLVAGAGEKLFF.

The CDR3, as DNA: TGTGCCAGCAGCCCCGCTTGGGGGCAGTTCTTC. It is translated as CASSPAWGQFF. The rearrangement uses TRBV2 and TRBJ2-1; no clear D gene. CDR1 and CDR2 from the germline V gene are SNHLY and FYNNEI. V was clipped by 6 bases and J by 12 bases, with 12 bases between them. The CDR3 spans 11 residues.

There are a few counts of this clonotype. V is TRBV2 and J is TRBJ2-6; either TRBD1 or TRBD2 may supply D (5 bases each). CDR1 and CDR2 from the germline V gene are SNHLY and FYNNEI. V was cut by 7 bases and J by 1 base, with 17 bases left in between. The CDR3 runs 17 residues. The CDR3 DNA reads TGTGCCAGCAATCCGGGACCTAGGGGTTCTGGGGCCAACGTCCTGACTTTC. It yields the protein CASNPGPRGSGANVLTF.

This clonotype has just a few counts. The chain uses TRBV5-1 and TRBJ2-7, with D unclear. V was shortened by 4 bases and J by 6 bases, with 11 bases between the two germline ends. The CDR3 spans 12 residues. CDR1 is SGHRS, CDR2 YFSETQ, per germline. DNA of the CDR3: TGCGCCAGCAGCCCGCTAGGATCCGAGCAGTACTTC. This translates into CASSPLGSEQYF.

This clonotype has only a few counts. The CDR3 DNA follows: TGTGCCAGCAGTTTATTGGGGTTTAGCGGGGGCCGCACAGATACGCAGTATTTT. This gives the protein CASSLLGFSGGRTDTQYF. This sequence joins TRBV27 and TRBJ2-3; 9 positions match TRBD2. The CDR3 sequence is 18 residues long. Unmatched junction bases numbered 9, after V lost 1 base and J lost 1 base. CDR1 is MNHEY, CDR2 SMNVEV, per germline (reference sequence).

In this sample, this clonotype turned up a few times. This rearrangement joins TRBV20-1 to TRBJ2-7, with D tentatively TRBD2 (6 bases). V was cut by 0 bases and J by 6 bases, with 6 bases left in between. CDR3 length equals 11 residues. Per germline, CDR1 DFQATT and CDR2 SNEGSKA (reference sequence). CDR3: CSAREGGEQYF. The CDR3 DNA is TGCAGTGCTAGAGAGGGGGGCGAGCAGTACTTC.

The genes are TRBV28 and TRBJ2-5; 11 bases match TRBD1. The CDR3 covers 15 residues. CDR1 is MDHEN, CDR2 SYDVKM, per germline. Losses at the gene ends were 3 bases for V and 4 bases for J; bases not matched to a gene: 4. The CDR3 here is CASSFAGTGGETQYF. For the CDR3, the DNA is TGTGCCAGCAGTTTCGCGGGGACAGGGGGAGAGACCCAGTACTTC.

The chain combines TRBV6-1 with TRBJ2-3; 8 nucleotides line up with TRBD2. V lost 8 bases, J lost 4 bases, and 17 bases stayed unmatched. The CDR3 sequence is 17 residues long. The germline V gene has CDR1 MNHNS and CDR2 SASEGT. CDR3 DNA: TGTGCCAGCTGCTCTGCGATTAGCGGGGCATACTCAGATACGCAGTATTTT. Translated, it gives CASCSAISGAYSDTQYF.

This clonotype was seen more than once but under ten times. The V and J genes are TRBV10-2 and TRBJ2-1; a possible D gene is TRBD2 (7 bases). V was shortened by 5 bases and J by 10 bases, with 15 bases between the two germline ends. CDR1 is WSHSY, CDR2 SAAADI, per germline. The CDR3 consists of 13 residues. For the CDR3, the DNA is TGCGCCAGCAGTACTCCCAGGGGAGGGGAGCAGTTCTTC. Residues: CASSTPRGGEQFF.

This clonotype was seen only a few times. V and J are TRBV25-1 and TRBJ2-7, with D perhaps being TRBD1 or TRBD2 (7 bases each). Trimming removed 4 bases at V and 3 bases at J, with 16 bases between. This CDR3 comprises 15 residues. Germline lookup yields CDR1 MGHDK and CDR2 SYGVNS. The CDR3 region is CASSGYRGGDYEQYF. The CDR3 DNA reads TGTGCCAGCAGTGGATACAGGGGAGGGGACTACGAGCAGTACTTC.

This chain joins TRBV28 and TRBJ2-7, with 7 bases matching TRBD1. The CDR3 is 15 amino acids. Germline V gives CDR1 MDHEN, CDR2 SYDVKM. With V trimmed by 4 bases and J by 3 bases, 9 bases remained unmatched. CDR3 sequence: CASSSPGQSYYEQYF. The CDR3 coding sequence is TGTGCCAGCAGTTCACCGGGACAGTCTTACTACGAGCAGTACTTC.

In its sample, this clonotype was seen a few times. The J gene is TRBJ2-7, the V gene TRBV12-3 or TRBV12-4; D unresolved. Deletions cut 6 bases from V and 0 bases from J, with 9 bases between. The CDR3 length is 13 residues. The CDR3 loop is CASRGHSSYEQYF. CDR3 in DNA: TGTGCCAGCAGAGGGCATAGCTCCTACGAGCAGTACTTC.

V usage is TRBV5-1 and J usage is TRBJ1-2, with D possibly being TRBD1 (5 bases). Germline CDR1 reads SGHRS; CDR2 reads YFSETQ. Trimming stripped 0 bases from V and 2 bases from J, with 11 bases between. The CDR3 loop spans 15 amino acids. The CDR3 nucleotides read TGCGCCAGCAGCTTGGAGGCAGGGCGGAACTATGGCTACACCTTC. This codes for CASSLEAGRNYGYTF. Based on the CDR3 plus reference TRBV5-1 and TRBJ1-2, the full variable domain is KAGVTQTPRYLIKTRGQQVTLSCSPISGHRSVSWYQQTPGQGLQFLFEYFSETQRNKGNFPGRFSGRQFSNSRSEMNVSTLELGDSALYLCASSLEAGRNYGYTFGSGTRLTVV.

The chain joins TRBV12-3 or TRBV12-4 to TRBJ2-1; TRBD1 aligns across 8 bases. CDR3 length: 15 residues. J was trimmed by 14 bases and V by 1 base; bases with no gene match: 13. The CDR3 spells CASSLGGGGQGAKFF. The CDR3, as DNA: TGTGCCAGCAGTTTAGGAGGGGGTGGGCAGGGGGCAAAGTTCTTC.

On this clonotype: Relative to the germline gene, one junction end is altered; a read error may explain this. This chain joins TRBV12-3 or TRBV12-4 and TRBJ2-4; the match to TRBD2 covers 10 bases. This CDR3 is 17 amino acids long. CDR3 nucleotides: TGTACCAGCAGTCCCCCGAGCGGGGGGGCAACCAAAAACATTCAGTACTTC. This translates into CTSSPPSGGATKNIQYF.

This clonotype was seen ten or more times. This chain joins TRBV4-3 and TRBJ2-2, with D uncertain. The CDR3 contains 15 residues. In germline, CDR1 is LGHNA, CDR2 YSLEER. The V gene lost 0 bases and the J gene lost 4 bases, with 9 bases spanning the gap. This chain's CDR3 is CASSQDVAGTGELFF. DNA for the CDR3: TGCGCCAGCAGCCAAGATGTTGCCGGCACCGGGGAGCTGTTTTTT.

This clonotype was seen more than once but under ten times. V gene TRBV5-1 combines with J gene TRBJ2-2; no definite D call. From germline, CDR1 is SGHRS and CDR2 YFSETQ. The CDR3 has 13 amino acids. Trimming stripped 0 bases from V and 6 bases from J, with 6 bases between. CDR3 in DNA: TGCGCCAGCAGCTTGGCGATTCCCGGGGAGCTGTTTTTT. Protein: CASSLAIPGELFF.

This clonotype was seen a handful of times. The chain employs TRBV21-1 and TRBJ1-5; the table's TRBD1 call for D was not verified on the DNA. TRBV21-1 constitutes a pseudogene. This CDR3 is 15 amino acids long. Here the CDR3 reads CASSKVEGGGQPQHF. CDR3 DNA sequence: TGTGCCAGCAGCAAAGTGGAAGGGGGGGGTCAGCCCCAGCATTTT.